The present T cell receptor beta chain was sequenced within a study of cytomegalovirus exposure and HLA in healthy donors. Study outcomes and limitations: For TCR beta chains, V- and J-gene trimming was later linked to a missense DCLRE1C variant.

Per the germline V gene, CDR1 is MNHEY and CDR2 is SVGAGI. V gave up 0 bases and J gave up 5 bases, with 15 bases separating them. This CDR3 has 16 residues. A note on this clone: Antigen unknown.

Primers included in the PCR were 60 Vbeta and 13 Jbeta primers. Profiled with immunoSEQ multiplex PCR; TCRdb holds only in-frame clones, not every one. The top ten clones hold roughly 6% of a sample with 150,000 to 200,000 clones, roughly 74% of them seen once. This chain joins TRBV6-5 and TRBJ2-3, with D possibly TRBD1 on 5 matching bases. This clonotype originated in a woman under 40 in good health and CMV-seropositive. Sequenced: PBMCs. As DNA, the CDR3 is TGTGCCAGCAGTTACTCGTCCGAAGGGGTTGGAGATACGCAGTATTTT. As protein: CASSYSSEGVGDTQYF.